The 19 T cell receptor beta chains below come from one sample, sequenced in a study of T-cell memory formation after mild COVID-19. TCRdb analysed the 5' RACE reads with MiXCR anew, one entry per CDR3 protein. The repertoire holds 400,000 or so distinct CDR3 sequences, with roughly 20% as singletons. Sequencing used PBMCs or a T cell subset sorted from them (not recorded which). The receptors were gathered from an adult woman who had mild COVID-19 (a few samples of this study predate the infection). Cell type and time point are not known.

This clonotype was found a few times. The J gene is TRBJ2-4, the V gene TRBV3-1, with D hard to call. The CDR3 extends over 17 amino acids. Germline V gene sequence: CDR1 LGHDT, CDR2 YNNKEL (reference sequence). Trimming removed 4 bases at V and 0 bases at J, with 16 bases between. CDR3 nucleotide sequence: TGTGCCAGCAGCCGCGGCGGCTCACTTCTAGCCAAAAACATTCAGTACTTC. Translated, it gives CASSRGGSLLAKNIQYF. The full variable domain, rest sourced from reference TRBV3-1 and TRBJ2-4, is DTAVSQTPKYLVTQMGNDKSIKCEQNLGHDTMYWYKQDSKKFLKIMFSYNNKELIINETVPNRFSPKSPDKAHLNLHINSLELGDSAVYFCASSRGGSLLAKNIQYFGAGTRLSVL.

This clonotype was seen only a few times. The chain is built from TRBV7-3 and TRBJ2-3, with D perhaps matching TRBD1 (6 bases). This CDR3 spans 15 amino acids. CDR1 SGHTA and CDR2 FQGTGA come from the germline V gene. Trimming stripped 5 bases from V and 1 base from J, with 13 bases between. CDR3 nucleotides: TGTGCCAGCAGCACAGGGTTACGGGGCACAGATACGCAGTATTTT. Amino acid sequence: CASSTGLRGTDTQYF.

V and J are TRBV20-1 and TRBJ1-1, with TRBD1 matching 7 bases. Trimming cost V 5 bases and J 1 base; bases outside gene matches: 4. The CDR3 is 13 amino acids. Germline loops: CDR1 DFQATT, CDR2 SNEGSKA (reference sequence). The CDR3 bases are TGCAGTGCTGAAGGGACAGCGAACACTGAAGCTTTCTTT. Translating it yields CSAEGTANTEAFF.

This sequence joins TRBV19 and TRBJ2-5, with 11 nucleotides matching TRBD2. The CDR3 extends over 18 amino acids. V trimming: 1 base; J trimming: 1 base; junction bases outside the gene matches: 8. The germline CDR1 and CDR2 sequences are LNHDA and SQIVND (reference sequence). CDR3 bases: TGTGCCAGTAGTATAGTACTAGCGGGGGCCGGGAGCCAAGAGACCCAGTACTTC. This encodes CASSIVLAGAGSQETQYF.

The rearrangement joins TRBV3-1 to TRBJ2-3, with 7 bases identical to TRBD2. The germline V gene has CDR1 LGHDT and CDR2 YNNKEL (reference sequence). There are 16 residues in the CDR3. The V gene end was trimmed by 3 bases and the J gene end by 2 bases; junction bases not matched to a gene: 8. The CDR3 loop is CASSHGGGTLTDTQYF. For the CDR3, the DNA is TGTGCCAGCAGCCATGGGGGAGGGACCCTCACAGATACGCAGTATTTT.

This sequence joins TRBV5-1 and TRBJ2-5, with 9 bases identical to TRBD2. There are 15 residues in the CDR3. V gave up 4 bases and J gave up 5 bases; unmatched junction bases: 9. Per germline, CDR1 SGHRS and CDR2 YFSETQ. In nucleotides, the CDR3 is TGCGCCAGCAGCGCGAGACCGGGACTAGCCGAGACCCAGTACTTC. Its protein product is CASSARPGLAETQYF.

This clonotype was observed a handful of times. The chain uses TRBV5-1 and TRBJ2-7, with TRBD1 matching 7 bases. The J segment lost 2 bases and the V segment lost 4 bases, leaving 6 bases of the junction unmatched. The V gene's germline CDR1 is SGHRS and CDR2 YFSETQ. The CDR3 is 14 amino acids. Here the CDR3 DNA reads TGCGCCAGCAGCCACGGACAGGCGCCCTACGAGCAGTACTTC. Translating gives CASSHGQAPYEQYF.

The rearrangement links TRBV11-3 to TRBJ2-5; D is perhaps TRBD1 or TRBD2 (5 bases each). From germline, CDR1 is SGHNT and CDR2 YENEEA. Trimming cost V 5 bases and J 5 bases, with 18 bases left between them. The CDR3 is 15 residues long. CDR3 sequence (DNA): TGTGCCAGCAGCCACCGAGGGGTGCCCACGGAGACCCAGTACTTC. It yields the protein CASSHRGVPTETQYF.

This clonotype was detected only a few times. The V gene is TRBV24-1, the J gene TRBJ1-5, with 7 positions matching TRBD1. The CDR3 has 15 amino acids. Germline-derived CDR1 and CDR2 are KGHDR and SFDVKD. Losses at the gene ends were 4 bases for V and 4 bases for J; bases not matched to a gene: 6. The CDR3, as DNA: TGTGCCACCAGTGACCAAGGGGGCAGGAATCAGCCCCAGCATTTT. It translates to CATSDQGGRNQPQHF.

The chain recombines TRBV4-1 with TRBJ2-3; TRBD1 matches at 7 bases. This CDR3 comprises 14 residues. Per the germline V gene, CDR1 is MGHRA and CDR2 is YSYEKL. After removal of 2 bases from V and 4 bases from J, the junction contained 3 bases not matched to a gene. The DNA of the CDR3 is TGCGCCAGCAGCCAACCTGGACAGGCAGATACGCAGTATTTT. Its translation: CASSQPGQADTQYF.

The chain combines TRBV20-1 with TRBJ2-7; a weak D match, TRBD2 (5 bases). Trimming took off 5 bases at V and 2 bases at J, with 16 bases between the two ends. CDR3 length equals 14 residues. The V gene's germline CDR1 is DFQATT and CDR2 SNEGSKA (reference sequence). This CDR3 reads CSARPGSGPYEQYF. In DNA form, the CDR3 reads TGCAGTGCTCGACCGGGGAGTGGGCCCTACGAGCAGTACTTC.

This chain links TRBV12-3 or TRBV12-4 with TRBJ2-1, with D tentatively TRBD2 (6 bases). Between the trimmed V and J ends, which lost 8 bases and 5 bases, there was a span of 19 bases. The CDR3 covers 15 residues. CDR3 nucleotides: TGTGCCAGCGCTAGCGTCAACTCGGTGCACAATGAGCAGTTCTTC. It codes for CASASVNSVHNEQFF.

CDR3 DNA: TGTGCCAGCAGCTTGAGGACAGCGCCGAACACTGAAGCTTTCTTT. Translating gives CASSLRTAPNTEAFF. This sequence joins TRBV5-5 and TRBJ1-1, with D possibly matching TRBD1 (6 bases). Trimming pared 1 base from V and 1 base from J, leaving 11 bases between. Germline V gene data show CDR1 as SGHKS and CDR2 as YYEKEE (reference sequence). The CDR3 is 15 residues long.

The chain recombines TRBV7-6 with TRBJ2-5, with unresolved D. Between the trimmed V and J ends, which lost 1 base and 2 bases, there was a span of 8 bases. The CDR3 extends over 14 amino acids. In germline, CDR1 is SGHVS, CDR2 FNYEAQ. CDR3 DNA: TGTGCCAGCAGCTTAGATGAGGAACAAGAGACCCAGTACTTC. This translates into CASSLDEEQETQYF.

This clonotype was picked up a small number of times. The genes are TRBV30 and TRBJ1-1, with D perhaps matching TRBD1 (6 bases). Germline V lookup: CDR1 GTSNPN, CDR2 SVGIG (reference sequence). The CDR3 totals 14 residues. The V end was cut by 2 bases, the J end by 6 bases, with 16 bases between. CDR3 nucleotide sequence: TGTGCCTGGAGTACAGACCCAGGGGCGGCTGAAGCTTTCTTT. The encoded protein is CAWSTDPGAAEAFF.

V usage is TRBV27 and J usage is TRBJ1-4; tentative D call: TRBD1 (5 bases). The V gene lost 4 bases and the J gene lost 8 bases, with 20 bases spanning the gap. CDR3 length equals 16 residues. The germline CDR1 and CDR2 sequences are MNHEY and SMNVEV (reference sequence). Here the CDR3 reads CASSSKGRSLREKLFF. In nucleotides, the CDR3 is TGTGCCAGCAGTTCAAAGGGACGCTCACTTAGGGAAAAACTGTTTTTT.

The chain carries TRBV19 and TRBJ1-4; D might be TRBD1 (5 bases). The CDR3 is 12 amino acids. Germline V gives CDR1 LNHDA, CDR2 SQIVND (reference sequence). Trimming pared 2 bases from V and 8 bases from J, leaving 6 bases between. CDR3 in DNA: TGTGCCAGTAGTATAAGGGGAGAAAAACTGTTTTTT. Translated, it gives CASSIRGEKLFF.

This clonotype was observed a few times. CDR3 in DNA: TGTGCCAGAACGAGTCGGGCGATTAACTATGGCTACACCTTC. It is translated as CARTSRAINYGYTF. V is TRBV6-5 and J is TRBJ1-2; D is unclear. Trimming left V 9 bases short and J 1 base short, with 15 bases between. Germline CDR1 MNHEY, CDR2 SVGAGI. The CDR3 is 14 residues long.

This chain uses TRBV6-2 or TRBV6-3 with TRBJ2-1, with 7 positions matching TRBD2. The CDR3 is 15 amino acids. Germline V gives CDR1 MNHEY, CDR2 SVGEGT. The junction had 7 bases not matched to a gene; V was cut back by 2 bases and J by 6 bases. The CDR3 DNA sequence: TGTGCCAGCAGTTACGACGCGGGAGTTGCCAATGAGCAGTTCTTC. Amino acids: CASSYDAGVANEQFF.